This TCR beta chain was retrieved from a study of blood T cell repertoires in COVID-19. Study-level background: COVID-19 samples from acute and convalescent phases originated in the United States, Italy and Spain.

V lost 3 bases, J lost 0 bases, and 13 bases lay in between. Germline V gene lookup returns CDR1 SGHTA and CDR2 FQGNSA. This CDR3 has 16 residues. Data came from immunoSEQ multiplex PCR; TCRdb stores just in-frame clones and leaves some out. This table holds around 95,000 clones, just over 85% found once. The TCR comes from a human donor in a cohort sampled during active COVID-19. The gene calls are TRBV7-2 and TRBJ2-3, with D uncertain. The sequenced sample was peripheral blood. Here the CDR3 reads CASSLLVESSTDTQYF. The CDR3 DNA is TGTGCCAGCAGCTTGCTGGTAGAGTCTAGCACAGATACGCAGTATTTT.